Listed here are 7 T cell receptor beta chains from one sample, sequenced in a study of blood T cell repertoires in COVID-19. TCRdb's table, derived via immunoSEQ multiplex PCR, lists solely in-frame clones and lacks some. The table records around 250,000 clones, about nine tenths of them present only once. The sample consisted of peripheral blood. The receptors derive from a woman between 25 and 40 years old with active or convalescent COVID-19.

The CDR3 sequence is CASSLDRSLNEKLFF. The DNA for the CDR3 is TGTGCCAGCAGCTTGGACAGAAGCTTAAATGAAAAACTGTTTTTT. This rearrangement joins TRBV5-4 to TRBJ1-4; D not certain. Trimming removed 0 bases from V and 5 bases from J, with 11 bases in between. This CDR3 has 15 residues. Germline V gene lookup returns CDR1 SGHNT and CDR2 YYREEE (reference sequence).

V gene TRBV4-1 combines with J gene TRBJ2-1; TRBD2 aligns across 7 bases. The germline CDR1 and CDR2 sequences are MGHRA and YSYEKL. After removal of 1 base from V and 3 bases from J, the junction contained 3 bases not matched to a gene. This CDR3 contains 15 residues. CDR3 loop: CASSQGAGVYNEQFF. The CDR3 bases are TGCGCCAGCAGCCAAGGGGCGGGGGTCTACAATGAGCAGTTCTTC.

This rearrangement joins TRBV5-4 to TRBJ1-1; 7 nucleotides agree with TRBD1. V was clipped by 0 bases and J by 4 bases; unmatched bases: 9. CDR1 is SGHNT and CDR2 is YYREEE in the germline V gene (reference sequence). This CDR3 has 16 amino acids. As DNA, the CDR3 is TGTGCCAGCAGCTTGGAAAATCACAGGGGTGGCACTGAAGCTTTCTTT. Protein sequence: CASSLENHRGGTEAFF.

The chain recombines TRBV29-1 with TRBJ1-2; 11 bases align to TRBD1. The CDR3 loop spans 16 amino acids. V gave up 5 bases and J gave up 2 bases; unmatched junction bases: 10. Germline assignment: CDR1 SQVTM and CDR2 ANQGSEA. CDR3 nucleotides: TGCAGCGTTAGCCGCGGGACAGGGGGTGCCAACTATGGCTACACCTTC. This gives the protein CSVSRGTGGANYGYTF. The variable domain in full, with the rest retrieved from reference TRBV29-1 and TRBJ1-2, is SAVISQKPSRDICQRGTSLTIQCQVDSQVTMMFWYRQQPGQSLTLIATANQGSEATYESGFVIDKFPISRPNLTFSTLTVSNMSPEDSSIYLCSVSRGTGGANYGYTFGSGTRLTVV.

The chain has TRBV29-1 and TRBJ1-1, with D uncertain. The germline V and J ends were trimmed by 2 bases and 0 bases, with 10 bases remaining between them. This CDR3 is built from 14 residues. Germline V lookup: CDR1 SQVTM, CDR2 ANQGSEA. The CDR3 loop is CSVELARLNTEAFF. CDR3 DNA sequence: TGCAGCGTTGAACTTGCACGGTTGAACACTGAAGCTTTCTTT.

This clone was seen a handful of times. CDR3 bases: TGTGCCAGTAGTATTCGTGGGCTGGGCACTGAAGCTTTCTTT. It is translated as CASSIRGLGTEAFF. J is TRBJ1-1 and V is TRBV19; D is unclear. CDR1 and CDR2 (germline): LNHDA, SQIVND (reference sequence). The CDR3 contains 14 residues. Trimming stripped 3 bases from V and 4 bases from J, with 12 bases between.

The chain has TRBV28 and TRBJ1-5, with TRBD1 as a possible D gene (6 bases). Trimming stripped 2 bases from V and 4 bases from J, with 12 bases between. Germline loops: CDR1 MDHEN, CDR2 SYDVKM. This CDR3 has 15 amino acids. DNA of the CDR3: TGTGCCAGCAGTTTAGGGGGGGCGCGGAATCAGCCCCAGCATTTT. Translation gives CASSLGGARNQPQHF.